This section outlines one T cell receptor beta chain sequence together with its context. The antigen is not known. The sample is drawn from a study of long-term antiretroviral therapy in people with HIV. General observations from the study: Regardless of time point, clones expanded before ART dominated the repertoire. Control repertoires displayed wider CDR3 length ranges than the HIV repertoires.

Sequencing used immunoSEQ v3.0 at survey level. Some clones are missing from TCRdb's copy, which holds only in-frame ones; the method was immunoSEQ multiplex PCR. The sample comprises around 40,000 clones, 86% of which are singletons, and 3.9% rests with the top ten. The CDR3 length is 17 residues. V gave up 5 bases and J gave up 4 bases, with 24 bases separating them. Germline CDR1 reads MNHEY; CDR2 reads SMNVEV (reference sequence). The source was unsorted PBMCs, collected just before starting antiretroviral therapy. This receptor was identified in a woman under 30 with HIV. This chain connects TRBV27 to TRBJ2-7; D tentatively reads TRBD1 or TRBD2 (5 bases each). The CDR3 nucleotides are TGTGCCAGCAGTCCACAGGTTATCGGCTTGGGGGTATACGAGCAGTACTTC. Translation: CASSPQVIGLGVYEQYF.